Listed below are T cell receptor beta chains from one sample, sequenced in a study of T cells after yellow fever vaccination. TCRdb recomputed calls from the 5' RACE reads with MiXCR, one row per CDR3 protein. The profile shows almost 600,000 distinct CDR3 sequences, approximately 15% of them singletons. The sample in question was PBMCs, obtained on the day of the yellow fever booster vaccination. The origin of the receptors is a young man who received the YFV17D yellow fever vaccine. Each CDR3 is given with its conserved first and last residue. A D gene is named only where the DNA matches it firmly. Size is stated for part of the rows, as once, few or many counts, or as a class when the clone is expanded.

abundance: few
d_gene: TRBD1
j_gene: TRBJ1-2
v_gene: TRBV20-1
CDR3nt: TGCAGCTACAGCCGCGGGACAGGGGAATTTGGCTACACCTTC
CDR3aa: CSYSRGTGEFGYTF

abundance: NA
d_gene: NA
j_gene: TRBJ1-1
v_gene: TRBV28
CDR3nt: TGTGCCAGCAGTGGATCGGGGGGTCAGGACACTGAAGCTTTCTTT
CDR3aa: CASSGSGGQDTEAFF

abundance: few
d_gene: NA
j_gene: TRBJ2-5
v_gene: TRBV10-3
CDR3nt: TGTGCCATCAGTGGAACCTCGGAGACCCAGTACTTC
CDR3aa: CAISGTSETQYF

abundance: NA
d_gene: TRBD1
j_gene: TRBJ1-2
v_gene: TRBV20-1
CDR3nt: TGCAGTGCTAGAGGGTCAGGGGGACAGCACTATGGCTACACCTTC
CDR3aa: CSARGSGGQHYGYTF

abundance: NA
d_gene: NA
j_gene: TRBJ2-1
v_gene: TRBV7-3
CDR3nt: TGTGCCAGCAGCTTTGGGTCTGAGCAGTTCTTC
CDR3aa: CASSFGSEQFF

abundance: NA
d_gene: TRBD2
j_gene: TRBJ2-7
v_gene: TRBV28
CDR3nt: TGTGCCAGCAACCTAGCGGGGGTCAACTACGAGCAGTACTTC
CDR3aa: CASNLAGVNYEQYF

abundance: few
d_gene: TRBD2
j_gene: TRBJ2-1
v_gene: TRBV7-2
CDR3nt: TGTGCCAGCAGCTTAGCGGGACTAGCGCCAAACAATGAGCAGTTCTTC
CDR3aa: CASSLAGLAPNNEQFF

abundance: NA
d_gene: TRBD1
j_gene: TRBJ2-6
v_gene: TRBV6-2/TRBV6-3
CDR3nt: TGTGCCAGCAGTTACGACCGCGGACAGGGTCCCCTCTCTGGGGCCAACGTCCTGACTTTC
CDR3aa: CASSYDRGQGPLSGANVLTF

abundance: NA
d_gene: NA
j_gene: TRBJ1-5
v_gene: TRBV12-3/TRBV12-4
CDR3nt: TGTGCCAGCACCACGAGTGGGGCACACTATAGCAATCAGCCCCAGCATTTT
CDR3aa: CASTTSGAHYSNQPQHF

abundance: few
d_gene: NA
j_gene: TRBJ1-2
v_gene: TRBV30
CDR3nt: TGTGCCTGGGAATGGGGGAATAACTATGGCTACACCTTC
CDR3aa: CAWEWGNNYGYTF

abundance: NA
d_gene: NA
j_gene: TRBJ2-6
v_gene: TRBV20-1
CDR3nt: TGCAGTGCCCGGTTACTGGGGAGCTCTGGGGCCAACGTCCTGACTTTC
CDR3aa: CSARLLGSSGANVLTF

abundance: few
d_gene: NA
j_gene: TRBJ2-5
v_gene: TRBV5-6
CDR3nt: TGTGCCAGCAGCCCACCGACAGGCACCCCGCAAGGAGAGACCCAGTACTTC
CDR3aa: CASSPPTGTPQGETQYF

abundance: few
d_gene: NA
j_gene: TRBJ2-5
v_gene: TRBV7-9
CDR3nt: TGTGCCAGCAGCTCAGAACCGTTGGGAAAGGAGACCCAGTACTTC
CDR3aa: CASSSEPLGKETQYF

abundance: NA
d_gene: NA
j_gene: TRBJ2-5
v_gene: TRBV9
CDR3nt: TGTGCCAGCAGCGTAATGTCGGGGGTCAAAGAGACCCAGTACTTC
CDR3aa: CASSVMSGVKETQYF

abundance: few
d_gene: NA
j_gene: TRBJ2-7
v_gene: TRBV5-1
CDR3nt: TGCGCCAGCAGCCCCCGGGACGGGAGCTCCTACGAGCAGTACTTC
CDR3aa: CASSPRDGSSYEQYF

abundance: few
d_gene: NA
j_gene: TRBJ2-2
v_gene: TRBV11-2
CDR3nt: TGTGCCAGCAGCCCCGGGTTGGTCCCTCTGGGCGGGGAGCTGTTTTTT
CDR3aa: CASSPGLVPLGGELFF

abundance: NA
d_gene: TRBD1
j_gene: TRBJ2-3
v_gene: TRBV5-4
CDR3nt: TGTGCCAGCAGCTACCCGGGACAGGGCACAGATACGCAGTATTTT
CDR3aa: CASSYPGQGTDTQYF

abundance: many
d_gene: NA
j_gene: TRBJ2-5
v_gene: TRBV28
CDR3nt: TGTGCCAGCAACAAGGTACACGAGACCCAGTACTTC
CDR3aa: CASNKVHETQYF

abundance: few
d_gene: NA
j_gene: TRBJ1-1
v_gene: TRBV29-1
CDR3nt: TGCAGCGTTGACGGAGAGGAAGGCACTGAAGCTTTCTTT
CDR3aa: CSVDGEEGTEAFF

abundance: few
d_gene: TRBD2
j_gene: TRBJ2-5
v_gene: TRBV6-1
CDR3nt: TGTGCCAGCAGTGAGGGACTAGCGGGAGCAGAGACCCAGTACTTC
CDR3aa: CASSEGLAGAETQYF

abundance: many
d_gene: NA
j_gene: TRBJ1-1
v_gene: TRBV7-3
CDR3nt: TGTGCCAGCAGCGTAGGGGATAACACTGAAGCTTTCTTT
CDR3aa: CASSVGDNTEAFF

abundance: NA
d_gene: NA
j_gene: TRBJ1-4
v_gene: TRBV19
CDR3nt: TGTGCCAGTAGTATCGGGGGTCTTAATGAAAAACTGTTTTTT
CDR3aa: CASSIGGLNEKLFF

abundance: few
d_gene: TRBD2
j_gene: TRBJ2-1
v_gene: TRBV18
CDR3nt: TGTGCCAGCTCAGCTAGCGGGCGTGAGCAGTTCTTC
CDR3aa: CASSASGREQFF

abundance: NA
d_gene: NA
j_gene: TRBJ1-5
v_gene: TRBV4-3
CDR3nt: TGCGCCAGCAGCCAAGACACTAGCAATCAGCCCCAGCATTTT
CDR3aa: CASSQDTSNQPQHF

abundance: few
d_gene: NA
j_gene: TRBJ2-5
v_gene: TRBV3-1
CDR3nt: TGTGCCAGCAGCCTACCACAGGGGACTTGGGAGACCCAGTACTTC
CDR3aa: CASSLPQGTWETQYF

abundance: few
d_gene: NA
j_gene: TRBJ2-4
v_gene: TRBV6-1
CDR3nt: TGTGCCAGCAGTGAGCTCTTTGACATTCAGTACTTC
CDR3aa: CASSELFDIQYF

abundance: NA
d_gene: NA
j_gene: TRBJ1-6
v_gene: TRBV5-1
CDR3nt: TGCGCCAGCAGACCTGGGACGGAGAATTCACCCCTCCACTTT
CDR3aa: CASRPGTENSPLHF

abundance: NA
d_gene: TRBD2
j_gene: TRBJ2-1
v_gene: TRBV14
CDR3nt: TGTGCCAGCAGCCGTAAACTAGCGGGATTAGATGAGCAGTTCTTC
CDR3aa: CASSRKLAGLDEQFF

abundance: few
d_gene: TRBD1
j_gene: TRBJ2-7
v_gene: TRBV6-2/TRBV6-3
CDR3nt: TGTGCCAGCAGCTCGGACAGGGGCAATCGCGAGCAGTACTTC
CDR3aa: CASSSDRGNREQYF

abundance: few
d_gene: NA
j_gene: TRBJ2-1
v_gene: TRBV5-6
CDR3nt: TGTGCCAGCAGCTCACTGGGACTCGGGGGCAATGAGCAGTTCTTC
CDR3aa: CASSSLGLGGNEQFF

abundance: NA
d_gene: NA
j_gene: TRBJ2-7
v_gene: TRBV15
CDR3nt: TGTGCCACCAGCAGAGACTTTGGCACAACTTCTTACGAGCAGTACTTC
CDR3aa: CATSRDFGTTSYEQYF

abundance: NA
d_gene: NA
j_gene: TRBJ2-7
v_gene: TRBV28
CDR3nt: TGTGCCAGTACCACCCCCCCATACGAGCAGTACTTC
CDR3aa: CASTTPPYEQYF

abundance: NA
d_gene: NA
j_gene: TRBJ2-1
v_gene: TRBV18
CDR3nt: TGTGCCAGCTCAGAGACAACCTACAATGAGCAGTTCTTC
CDR3aa: CASSETTYNEQFF

abundance: few
d_gene: TRBD2
j_gene: TRBJ2-1
v_gene: TRBV20-1
CDR3nt: TGCAGTGCTAGTACCGGGGGGACTAGCGGAAGAAATGAGCAGTTCTTC
CDR3aa: CSASTGGTSGRNEQFF

abundance: few
d_gene: TRBD1
j_gene: TRBJ2-5
v_gene: TRBV5-1
CDR3nt: TGCGCCAGCAGCTTCCGACAGGGCTCTCTAGAGACCCAGTACTTC
CDR3aa: CASSFRQGSLETQYF

abundance: NA
d_gene: TRBD2
j_gene: TRBJ2-2
v_gene: TRBV2
CDR3nt: TGTGCCAGCAGGCTAACACGGGAGGGTAACACCGGGGAGCTGTTTTTT
CDR3aa: CASRLTREGNTGELFF

abundance: NA
d_gene: TRBD1
j_gene: TRBJ1-2
v_gene: TRBV20-1
CDR3nt: TGCAGTGCTAGAGAGGGACAGAATAACTATGGCTACACCTTC
CDR3aa: CSAREGQNNYGYTF

abundance: NA
d_gene: TRBD2
j_gene: TRBJ2-1
v_gene: TRBV5-1
CDR3nt: TGCGCCAGCAAGCCTAGCGGGAACAATGAGCAGTTCTTC
CDR3aa: CASKPSGNNEQFF

abundance: few
d_gene: TRBD1
j_gene: TRBJ2-7
v_gene: TRBV7-2
CDR3nt: TGTGCCAGCAGCTCACGGGGACAGGGGGTCAAGCAGTACTTC
CDR3aa: CASSSRGQGVKQYF

abundance: few
d_gene: TRBD2
j_gene: TRBJ2-1
v_gene: TRBV7-9
CDR3nt: TGTGCCAGCAGCTTATGGGACTACTCCTACAATGAGCAGTTCTTC
CDR3aa: CASSLWDYSYNEQFF

abundance: many
d_gene: NA
j_gene: TRBJ1-4
v_gene: TRBV7-2
CDR3nt: TGTGCCAGCAGCTTAGAGCCGCATGAAAAACTGTTTTTT
CDR3aa: CASSLEPHEKLFF

abundance: few
d_gene: NA
j_gene: TRBJ1-2
v_gene: TRBV29-1
CDR3nt: TGCAGCGTTGCTAGGGGTTCTGACTATGGCTACACCTTC
CDR3aa: CSVARGSDYGYTF

abundance: few
d_gene: NA
j_gene: TRBJ1-2
v_gene: TRBV20-1
CDR3nt: TGCAGTGCTCAAACAGGGATCTATGGCTACACCTTC
CDR3aa: CSAQTGIYGYTF

abundance: few
d_gene: TRBD2
j_gene: TRBJ2-4
v_gene: TRBV6-5
CDR3nt: TGTGCCAGCAGTTATTCGGGACTAGCAAACATTCAGTACTTC
CDR3aa: CASSYSGLANIQYF

abundance: NA
d_gene: NA
j_gene: TRBJ1-5
v_gene: TRBV24-1
CDR3nt: TGTGCCACCCGCGGGACGGATAATCAGCCCCAGCATTTT
CDR3aa: CATRGTDNQPQHF

abundance: few
d_gene: NA
j_gene: TRBJ2-5
v_gene: TRBV2
CDR3nt: TGTGCCAGCAGTGTGCTCCAAGAGACCCAGTACTTC
CDR3aa: CASSVLQETQYF

abundance: many
d_gene: NA
j_gene: TRBJ2-1
v_gene: TRBV28
CDR3nt: TGTGCCAGCAGTTCCCGTTTCGGCGGCTCCTACAATGAGCAGTTCTTC
CDR3aa: CASSSRFGGSYNEQFF

abundance: NA
d_gene: NA
j_gene: TRBJ2-5
v_gene: TRBV7-8
CDR3nt: TGTGCCAGCAGCTCAATTGGGGGGCGAGAGACCCAGTACTTC
CDR3aa: CASSSIGGRETQYF

abundance: NA
d_gene: NA
j_gene: TRBJ2-7
v_gene: TRBV28
CDR3nt: TGTGCCAGCAGTTTGCTATGGGGGAGCCTCTCCTACGAGCAGTACTTC
CDR3aa: CASSLLWGSLSYEQYF

abundance: NA
d_gene: NA
j_gene: TRBJ2-1
v_gene: TRBV3-1
CDR3nt: TGTGCCAGCAGCCAAGATAGAATAACCAATGAGCAGTTCTTC
CDR3aa: CASSQDRITNEQFF